What follows are 24 T cell receptor beta chains derived from one specimen sequenced in a study of T cells after yellow fever vaccination. TCRdb re-called the 5' RACE reads through MiXCR, storing one row per CDR3 protein. The sample holds 400,000 or so distinct CDR3 sequences; 6.2% are singletons and the top ten take over 12%. The starting material was PBMCs, obtained 5 days after the yellow fever booster vaccination. The receptor set was obtained from a man aged 25-45 years who received the YFV17D yellow fever vaccine.

This clonotype was detected many times. V is TRBV7-6 and J is TRBJ2-7, with no clear D. V lost 5 bases and J lost 2, with 16 bases in between. This CDR3 spans 15 amino acids. The germline V gene encodes CDR1 SGHVS and CDR2 FNYEAQ. The CDR3: CASSKTNSRAYEQYF. The CDR3 bases are TGTGCCAGCAGCAAGACAAACTCCAGAGCCTACGAGCAGTACTTC.

V usage is TRBV7-8 and J usage is TRBJ1-5; the match to TRBD1 covers 9 bases. This CDR3 region has 15 residues. With 3 bases clipped from V and 2 bases from J, the junction kept 2 bases outside the gene matches. The germline gives CDR1 SGHVS, CDR2 FQNEAQ. The CDR3 coding sequence is TGTGCCAGCAGCTTCAGACAGGGGGGCAATCAGCCCCAGCATTTT. It encodes CASSFRQGGNQPQHF.

This rearrangement joins TRBV21-1 to TRBJ2-2; TRBD1 is the table's D call and was not checked against the DNA. TRBV21-1 is marked as a pseudogene. This CDR3 contains 18 residues. CDR3 protein: CASSPRLGQEEVTGELFF. CDR3 nucleotide sequence: TGTGCCAGCAGCCCGAGATTGGGACAGGAGGAAGTCACCGGGGAGCTGTTTTTT.

This clonotype was found a few times. The chain links TRBV18 to TRBJ1-6; 8 bases line up with TRBD1. The CDR3 has 15 residues. The V gene end was trimmed by 4 bases and the J gene end by 10 bases; junction bases not matched to a gene: 9. The V gene's germline CDR1 is KGHSH and CDR2 LQKENI. The DNA for the CDR3 is TGTGCCAGCTCACGATCGACAGGGGAGGGATCACCCCTCCACTTT. As protein: CASSRSTGEGSPLHF.

The rearrangement links TRBV20-1 to TRBJ1-6, with D possibly matching TRBD1 (5 bases). Germline CDR1 reads DFQATT; CDR2 reads SNEGSKA (reference sequence). The V gene lost 6 bases and the J gene lost 1 base, with 10 bases spanning the gap. This CDR3 has 14 residues. CDR3 in amino acids: CSAWDGSYNSPLHF. The CDR3 bases are TGCAGTGCGTGGGACGGTTCCTATAATTCACCCCTCCACTTT.

This clonotype came up a few times. This chain connects TRBV20-1 to TRBJ1-1; no clear D. Germline values: CDR1 DFQATT, CDR2 SNEGSKA (reference sequence). Trimming took off 4 bases at V and 4 bases at J, with 7 bases between the two ends. This CDR3 is 11 amino acids long. For the CDR3, the DNA is TGCAGTGCTACGGACCTCACTGAAGCTTTCTTT. Translated: CSATDLTEAFF.

This clonotype was seen many times. This chain joins TRBV5-1 and TRBJ2-2, with TRBD1 as a possible D gene (6 bases). From germline, CDR1 is SGHRS and CDR2 YFSETQ. V was shortened by 4 bases and J by 7 bases, with 14 bases between the two germline ends. The CDR3 is 14 amino acids. This CDR3 reads CASSRDIENGELFF. CDR3 sequence (DNA): TGCGCCAGCAGCCGGGACATCGAAAACGGGGAGCTGTTTTTT.

Note on this clonotype: This may come from a read error, since a much larger clone is one base off. V is TRBV5-1 and J is TRBJ2-5, with D uncertain. This CDR3 contains 14 residues. The germline gives CDR1 SGHRS, CDR2 YFSETQ. The CDR3 DNA follows: TGCGCCATCAGCTTTCTCGGTGGGAAAGAGACCCAGTACTTC. Amino acids: CAISFLGGKETQYF.

In this sample, this clonotype turned up many times. The chain has TRBV28 and TRBJ2-3; 9 nucleotides agree with TRBD2. Germline CDR1 is MDHEN and CDR2 is SYDVKM. CDR3 length equals 16 residues. The V segment lost 3 bases and the J segment 4 bases; nucleotides outside the gene matches: 8. The CDR3 DNA reads TGTGCCAGCAGTTTTAGTAGCGGGAGTAGGTCAGATACGCAGTATTTT. Its protein product is CASSFSSGSRSDTQYF.

The rearrangement links TRBV20-1 to TRBJ2-5; no definite D call. The germline V gene encodes CDR1 DFQATT and CDR2 SNEGSKA (reference sequence). The CDR3 runs to 11 residues. Trimming pared 5 bases from V and 7 bases from J, leaving 11 bases between. Here the CDR3 DNA reads TGCAGTGCTGATCCAAAAGGGACCCAGTACTTC. Protein: CSADPKGTQYF.

This clonotype was detected a few times. This chain uses TRBV23-1 with TRBJ2-5; D assignment may be TRBD1 or TRBD2 (5 bases each). TRBV23-1 falls under the ORF class, with uncertain function. The CDR3 spans 16 residues. Trimming removed 4 bases at V and 0 bases at J, with 15 bases between. The CDR3 is CASSLGRWGNQETQYF. In DNA, the CDR3 is TGCGCCAGCAGTCTAGGCCGTTGGGGGAACCAAGAGACCCAGTACTTC.

This clonotype was counted only a few times. The chain employs TRBV29-1 and TRBJ2-7; weak D call: TRBD1 (6 bases). Between the trimmed V and J ends, which lost 7 bases and 4 bases, there was a span of 14 bases. The CDR3 length is 12 residues. Germline V gene data show CDR1 as SQVTM and CDR2 as ANQGSEA. The CDR3 reads CSANLRGYEQYF. The CDR3 nucleotides are TGCAGCGCAAATCTCAGGGGTTACGAGCAGTACTTC.

This clonotype has ten or more counts. The V gene is TRBV5-1, the J gene TRBJ2-5; D perhaps matches TRBD2 (6 bases). Germline V gives CDR1 SGHRS, CDR2 YFSETQ. This CDR3 is built from 14 residues. V was clipped by 4 bases and J by 1 base, with 11 bases between them. The CDR3: CASSVGGSQETQYF. DNA of the CDR3: TGCGCCAGCAGCGTGGGAGGCTCCCAAGAGACCCAGTACTTC.

This clonotype appeared many times. This chain's CDR3 is CATEDEALNYNEQFF. The CDR3 region has the DNA TGCGCCACCGAGGACGAGGCTTTAAACTACAATGAGCAGTTCTTC. This chain joins TRBV10-2 and TRBJ2-1; D remains ambiguous. V shed 10 bases and J shed 3 bases, with 19 bases lying between them. Germline V lookup: CDR1 WSHSY, CDR2 SAAADI. The CDR3 extends over 15 amino acids.

This clonotype was observed a handful of times. The chain couples TRBV29-1 to TRBJ1-2; D possibly corresponds to TRBD1 (5 bases). Trimming pared 6 bases from V and 5 bases from J, leaving 16 bases between. CDR3 length: 13 amino acids. Germline V gene data show CDR1 as SQVTM and CDR2 as ANQGSEA. The CDR3 region is CSVTRDFGYGYTF. The CDR3 nucleotides read TGCAGCGTGACCCGGGACTTTGGATATGGCTACACCTTC. The full variable domain, rest sourced from reference TRBV29-1 and TRBJ1-2, is SAVISQKPSRDICQRGTSLTIQCQVDSQVTMMFWYRQQPGQSLTLIATANQGSEATYESGFVIDKFPISRPNLTFSTLTVSNMSPEDSSIYLCSVTRDFGYGYTFGSGTRLTVV.

This clonotype came up a few times. The rearrangement uses TRBV28 and TRBJ2-5; D is ambiguous. The CDR3 has 13 residues. Trimming removed 7 bases from V and 2 bases from J, with 11 bases in between. Germline values: CDR1 MDHEN, CDR2 SYDVKM. CDR3 coding DNA: TGTGCCAGCAAACCTGACGCACAAGAGACCCAGTACTTC. Protein sequence: CASKPDAQETQYF.

In this sample, this clonotype turned up a few times. The chain is built from TRBV12-3 or TRBV12-4 and TRBJ1-5; no firm D call. The CDR3 is 13 residues long. Trimming took off 4 bases at V and 7 bases at J, with 11 bases between the two ends. This CDR3 reads CASSSRVRQPQHF. Written as DNA, the CDR3 is TGTGCCAGCAGTTCACGAGTAAGACAGCCCCAGCATTTT.

This clonotype was detected ten times or more. This rearrangement joins TRBV29-1 to TRBJ2-5; D is possibly TRBD1 or TRBD2 (5 bases each). Per the germline V gene, CDR1 is SQVTM and CDR2 is ANQGSEA. Deletions cut 7 bases from V and 5 bases from J, with 20 bases between. The CDR3 runs 14 residues. For the CDR3, the DNA is TGCAGCGCGAACTCAGGGTCTCGGAGGGAGACCCAGTACTTC. This translates into CSANSGSRRETQYF. The whole variable domain, filled in from reference TRBV29-1 and TRBJ2-5, reads SAVISQKPSRDICQRGTSLTIQCQVDSQVTMMFWYRQQPGQSLTLIATANQGSEATYESGFVIDKFPISRPNLTFSTLTVSNMSPEDSSIYLCSANSGSRRETQYFGPGTRLLVL.

The sample holds many counts of this clonotype. Its ends do not fully match the called genes, so a read error is possible. The CDR3 DNA reads as TGTGCCAGCTCCCCACGGGACAGGGAAGCTTTCTTT. Translation gives CASSPRDREAFF. The chain joins TRBV18 to TRBJ1-1, with TRBD1 matching 8 bases. CDR3 length: 12 amino acids. Germline CDR1 reads KGHSH; CDR2 reads LQKENI.

J is TRBJ2-2 and V is TRBV6-5, with D possibly called TRBD1 or TRBD2 (5 bases each). This CDR3 contains 17 residues. Between the trimmed V and J ends, which lost 2 bases and 0 bases, there was a span of 13 bases. The germline V gene encodes CDR1 MNHEY and CDR2 SVGAGI. The CDR3 protein is CASSYIRDRANTGELFF. CDR3 DNA sequence: TGTGCCAGCAGTTACATCCGGGACCGAGCGAACACCGGGGAGCTGTTTTTT.

To note about this clonotype: One end of the junction is discordant with germline, which a read error may explain. The rearrangement joins TRBV20-1 to TRBJ2-6; weak D call: TRBD1 (5 bases). Germline V gives CDR1 DFQATT, CDR2 SNEGSKA (reference sequence). The CDR3 is 14 residues long. The chain's CDR3 is CSATDDSGANVPTF. CDR3 sequence (DNA): TGCAGTGCTACGGACGACTCTGGGGCCAACGTCCCGACTTTC.

The chain links TRBV6-5 to TRBJ2-3; TRBD2 matches 9 bases. The CDR3 extends over 15 amino acids. The germline gives CDR1 MNHEY, CDR2 SVGAGI. Losses at the gene ends were 2 bases for V and 5 bases for J; bases not matched to a gene: 5. CDR3 amino acids: CASSYKAGGEDTQYF. CDR3 nucleotides: TGTGCCAGCAGTTACAAGGCGGGGGGGGAAGATACGCAGTATTTT.

This clonotype was found many times. The chain is built from TRBV4-3 and TRBJ2-2, with D maybe TRBD2 (6 bases). The germline V gene has CDR1 LGHNA and CDR2 YSLEER. The V gene lost 4 bases and the J gene lost 5 bases, with 14 bases spanning the gap. The CDR3 covers 15 residues. Here the CDR3 DNA reads TGCGCCAGCAGCCCATCGGGAGACCAGACCGGGGAGCTGTTTTTT. Translation: CASSPSGDQTGELFF.

V usage is TRBV20-1 and J usage is TRBJ1-6; D is perhaps TRBD1 (5 bases). V lost 2 bases and J 6 bases, leaving 14 bases between the germline ends. CDR3 length: 15 residues. The germline V gene has CDR1 DFQATT and CDR2 SNEGSKA (reference sequence). This chain's CDR3 is CSARPRRGSNSPLHF. CDR3 DNA sequence: TGCAGTGCTAGACCTAGAAGGGGTTCTAATTCACCCCTCCACTTT.